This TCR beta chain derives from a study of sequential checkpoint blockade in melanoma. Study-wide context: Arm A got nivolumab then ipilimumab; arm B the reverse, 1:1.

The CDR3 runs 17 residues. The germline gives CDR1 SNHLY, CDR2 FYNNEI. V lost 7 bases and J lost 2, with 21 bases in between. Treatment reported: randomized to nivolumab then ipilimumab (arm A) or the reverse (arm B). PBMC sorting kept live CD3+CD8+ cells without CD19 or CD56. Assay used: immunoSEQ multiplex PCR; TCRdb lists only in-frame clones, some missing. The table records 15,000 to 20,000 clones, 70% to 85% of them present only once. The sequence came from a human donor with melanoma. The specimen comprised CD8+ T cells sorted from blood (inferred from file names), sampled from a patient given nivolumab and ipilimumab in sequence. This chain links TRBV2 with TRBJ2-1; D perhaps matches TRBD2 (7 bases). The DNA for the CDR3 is TGTGCCAGCACAACGGGGGGCTATGTTTTAGCCTACAATGAGCAGTTCTTC. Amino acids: CASTTGGYVLAYNEQFF.